This T cell receptor (beta chain) stems from a study of blood T cells in healthy people across ages (dated by TCRdb to 2014 to 2015). Broadly, across the study: In model experiments, template switching captured about one uniquely barcoded TCR beta cDNA molecule for every two T cells. Using deep sequencing normalized with unique cDNA molecular identifiers, the study measured how TCR beta repertoire diversity changes with age. Four age groups were formed from the donors: young (average roughly 15 years), middle-aged (less than 40), aged (roughly 58) and long-lived (82). To avoid experimental bias, donors of different ages were spread randomly across the sequencing lanes. Using the same blood draw, the study looked at two additional independent replicas of 1 million unique cDNA reads for two donors, one aged 18 to 30 and the other aged 80 or older.

Here is what the overall study found, with its caveats: Conclusive comparison of naive and antigen-experienced compartments was prevented by the profiling of bulk unsorted PBMCs. Observed TCR beta diversity per million T cells fell roughly linearly with age, and a significant reduction was already apparent by age roughly 40. There was a strong correlation between observed TCR beta diversity and the percentage of naive T cells measured by flow cytometry. The CMV infection status of donors was not known, potentially confounding age-related changes in expanded clonotypes. Compared with the aged group, the long-lived group had more naive CD4+ T cells, fewer expanded clones and increased TCR diversity, suggesting age selection. Estimates of total diversity from one million sequenced T cells were regarded as lower bounds and underestimates.

The donors were 40 or so Caucasian individuals from Russia, aged roughly 6 to 90 years, who were systemically healthy. Approximately 9.3 milliliters of peripheral blood were collected from each donor into EDTA-treated Vacutainer tubes. Ficoll-Paque density-gradient centrifugation was used to isolate PBMCs, with at least 6.5 million obtained per sample. Trizol reagent was used to extract total RNA from the PBMCs, yielding at least 6 micrograms per sample. For every donor, flow cytometry on a PBMC aliquot measured the percentage of naive CD45RAhigh/CD27high T cells. The CDR3 covers 14 residues, taking in both the cysteine and the phenylalanine. Of all the DNA, just the CDR3 is kept, 42 bases in frame from base 1. The germline V gene yields SGHDT for CDR1 and YYEEEE for CDR2. V drops 3 bases and J drops 11 bases, leaving 18 bases in between. To note about this clonotype: Its antigen specificity is not known. Per-base qualities were not stored, and no clone one base away is much larger.

The method was 5' RACE. TCRdb names Illumina HiSeq 2500 as the instrument used. A second PCR of roughly 7 to 11 cycles was performed with a sample-barcoded 5' primer and a J-beta primer mix. A unique molecular identifier was introduced onto each TCR beta cDNA molecule by a template-switch 5' adaptor carrying 12 random nucleotides. Each sample yielded at least 3 million CDR3-containing paired-end reads. First-strand cDNA synthesis was performed from all RNA using the Mint cDNA synthesis kit, with priming by a TRBC-specific oligonucleotide. Following uracil-DNA glycosylase treatment, all cDNA underwent a first 18-cycle PCR with the universal primers M1SS and BC2_uni_R. On the authors' methods: For normalization, 1 million high-quality reads, each with a distinct molecular identifier, were randomly selected from each sample. Reads sharing molecular identifiers were discarded rather than binned into consensus sequences. CDR3 identification, clonotype clustering and error correction used MiTCR with a Q25 quality threshold and the strictest error-elimination algorithm. A nonparametric unseen species model using Euler transformation provided a lower-bound estimate of total TCR beta diversity. TCRdb reworked the public reads: Q25 trimming with fastp, MiXCR clone assembly, productive beta chains retained. Every entry covers one CDR3 protein and lists the most common genes and DNA from its rows. The authors' filters were not applied to this entry. The sample records about 630,000 distinct CDR3 sequences, 20% to 25% of which are singletons. The ten top clones hold 3.6% of the sample.

Material for sequencing was blood. This receptor chain uses TRBV5-6 and TRBJ1-5; tentative D gene TRBD1, with 6 bases matching. The receptor's source is a man in his 70s in good health. The CDR3 sequence is CASSSGASQETQHF. In nucleotides, the sequence is TGTGCCAGCAGCTCGGGGGCCTCCCAAGAGACCCAGCATTTT.